A selection of T cell receptor beta chains follows, all from one sample in a study of prognosis after radiotherapy for stage I lung cancer. MiXCR, applied by TCRdb to the multiplex PCR reads, yields one record per CDR3 protein. The sample holds 15,000 to 25,000 distinct CDR3 sequences, roughly 28% seen once. Sequencing was performed on PBMCs, taken before or after stereotactic body radiation therapy (not recorded which). These receptors were taken from a donor aged 50 or older with non-small cell lung cancer. CDR3s include the opening cysteine and the closing phenylalanine or tryptophan.

j_call: TRBJ1-2
v_call: TRBV6-5
cdr3_length: 13
cdr3_aa: CASSYMGRGGYTF

j_call: TRBJ2-1
v_call: TRBV2
cdr3_length: 13
cdr3_aa: CAGTDQLAADQFF

j_call: TRBJ1-1
v_call: TRBV6-9
cdr3_length: 13
cdr3_aa: CSSSYGYWTEAFF

j_call: TRBJ2-3
v_call: TRBV19
cdr3_length: 14
cdr3_aa: CASSPSSGSDTQYF

j_call: TRBJ2-2
v_call: TRBV5-4
cdr3_length: 13
cdr3_aa: CASSFGGTGELFF

j_call: TRBJ2-7
v_call: TRBV27
cdr3_length: 15
cdr3_aa: CASRQPGTGLYEQYF

j_call: TRBJ1-1
v_call: TRBV20-1
cdr3_length: 13
cdr3_aa: CSARGEINTEAFF

j_call: TRBJ2-5
v_call: TRBV20-1
cdr3_length: 14
cdr3_aa: CSAREVVDQETQYF

j_call: TRBJ2-7
v_call: TRBV10-3
cdr3_length: 12
cdr3_aa: CAHGLDPYEQYF

j_call: TRBJ1-2
v_call: TRBV5-1
cdr3_length: 14
cdr3_aa: CASGLLQGTYGYTF

j_call: TRBJ2-7
v_call: TRBV3-1
cdr3_length: 12
cdr3_aa: CASSDLTYEQYF

j_call: TRBJ2-5
v_call: TRBV6-5
cdr3_length: 15
cdr3_aa: CASSFTVAGRETQYF

j_call: TRBJ2-7
v_call: TRBV5-1
cdr3_length: 14
cdr3_aa: CASSSDTNSYEQYF

j_call: TRBJ1-2
v_call: TRBV28
cdr3_length: 12
cdr3_aa: CASSPVNYGYTF

j_call: TRBJ2-1
v_call: TRBV27
cdr3_length: 13
cdr3_aa: CASSQAGGNEQFF

j_call: TRBJ2-7
v_call: TRBV30
cdr3_length: 17
cdr3_aa: CAWSVYLLTGGSYEQYF

j_call: TRBJ2-2
v_call: TRBV18
cdr3_length: 14
cdr3_aa: CASSLGQPTGELFF

j_call: TRBJ2-2
v_call: TRBV3-1
cdr3_length: 18
cdr3_aa: CASSTTAAGGGNTGELFF

j_call: TRBJ2-2
v_call: TRBV24-1
cdr3_length: 16
cdr3_aa: CATGYGLAGLTGELFF

j_call: TRBJ2-7
v_call: TRBV10-3
cdr3_length: 12
cdr3_aa: CAIRGTLGEQYF

j_call: .
v_call: TRBV19
cdr3_length: 16
cdr3_aa: CASSIWATSGDNEQFF

j_call: TRBJ1-2
v_call: TRBV5-1
cdr3_length: 14
cdr3_aa: CASSRGMENYGYTF

j_call: TRBJ1-1
v_call: TRBV6-1
cdr3_length: 11
cdr3_aa: CASSRWTEAFF

j_call: TRBJ2-1
v_call: TRBV11-2
cdr3_length: 13
cdr3_aa: CASSSLGYNEQFF

j_call: TRBJ2-7
v_call: TRBV28
cdr3_length: 14
cdr3_aa: CASSFAESPYEQYF

j_call: TRBJ2-3
v_call: TRBV10-3
cdr3_length: 17
cdr3_aa: CAIKPGLAGVRTDTQYF

j_call: TRBJ1-5
v_call: TRBV6-1
cdr3_length: 13
cdr3_aa: CASSEADVQPQHF

j_call: TRBJ2-1
v_call: TRBV20-1
cdr3_length: 15
cdr3_aa: CSATTGESSYNEQFF

j_call: TRBJ1-2
v_call: TRBV19
cdr3_length: 13
cdr3_aa: CASSDRGFYGYTF

j_call: TRBJ2-1
v_call: TRBV4-2
cdr3_length: 16
cdr3_aa: CASSQVRGGAYNEQFF